These 16 T cell receptor beta chains came from one sample sequenced in a study of T cell responses to AZD1222 COVID-19 vaccine. The repertoire was sequenced with immunoSEQ multiplex PCR; TCRdb's copy has only in-frame clones and lacks some. The sample lists about 150,000 clones, 80% to 95% seen once, with around 1.6% in the top ten. The sequences come from peripheral blood, collected on day 0 of AZD1222 vaccination. Every receptor here comes from an adult in good health.

The chain recombines TRBV29-1 with TRBJ2-3; TRBD1 matches at 10 bases. Germline CDR1 and CDR2: SQVTM and ANQGSEA. CDR3 size: 14 residues. V trimming: 4 bases; J trimming: 6 bases; junction bases outside the gene matches: 7. The CDR3 DNA sequence: TGCAGCGTTGTGGGACAGGGGTTGGGGGATACGCAGTATTTT. It translates to CSVVGQGLGDTQYF.

The V and J genes are TRBV9 and TRBJ2-3; 10 bases line up with TRBD2. The germline V gene encodes CDR1 SGDLS and CDR2 YYNGEE. After removal of 0 bases from V and 2 bases from J, the junction contained 3 bases not matched to a gene. The CDR3 sequence is 16 residues long. The chain's CDR3 is CASSVEAGGPTDTQYF. The CDR3 DNA follows: TGTGCCAGCAGCGTAGAAGCGGGGGGGCCCACAGATACGCAGTATTTT.

This clone is a singleton in its sample. The chain recombines TRBV5-1 with TRBJ1-2; D unclear. This CDR3 spans 14 amino acids. Trimming cost V 4 bases and J 6 bases, with 16 bases left between them. Germline assignment: CDR1 SGHRS and CDR2 YFSETQ. The CDR3 nucleotides read TGCGCCAGCAGCCCGGTGGGTGTTGGGGATGGCTACACCTTC. Translated: CASSPVGVGDGYTF.

This rearrangement joins TRBV7-3 to TRBJ1-3; D unresolved. Trimming cost V 5 bases and J 0 bases, with 11 bases left between them. Germline V gives CDR1 SGHTA, CDR2 FQGTGA. The CDR3 spans 15 residues. CDR3 nucleotide sequence: TGTGCCAGCAGCCCTTCTCCTAACTCTGGAAACACCATATATTTT. Translated: CASSPSPNSGNTIYF.

The rearrangement links TRBV24-1 to TRBJ2-1, with 15 bases that match TRBD2. Germline V gene data show CDR1 as KGHDR and CDR2 as SFDVKD. Trimming at V came to 5 bases and at J to 4 bases, leaving 11 bases not matched to a gene. The CDR3 spans 19 residues. The CDR3 spells CATSVPGTSGGPDYNEQFF. For the CDR3, the DNA is TGTGCCACCAGTGTGCCCGGGACTAGCGGGGGGCCGGATTACAATGAGCAGTTCTTC.

V usage is TRBV19 and J usage is TRBJ2-7; no definite D call. The CDR3 is made up of 12 amino acids. Germline CDR1 is LNHDA and CDR2 is SQIVND (reference sequence). The V end was cut by 6 bases, the J end by 6 bases, with 12 bases between. This CDR3 is CASSERRSEQYF. The CDR3 coding sequence is TGTGCCAGTAGCGAAAGGAGATCCGAGCAGTACTTC.

This clone has only one observation. The chain couples TRBV7-9 to TRBJ2-5; the match to TRBD2 covers 8 bases. The CDR3 is made up of 15 amino acids. Germline V gives CDR1 SEHNR, CDR2 FQNEAQ (reference sequence). The junction had 7 bases not matched to a gene; V was cut back by 2 bases and J by 5 bases. This CDR3 reads CASSLIAGSLETQYF. The DNA for the CDR3 is TGTGCCAGCAGCTTAATAGCGGGGAGCCTGGAGACCCAGTACTTC. Variable domain in full (rest from reference TRBV7-9 and TRBJ2-5): DTGVSQNPRHKITKRGQNVTFRCDPISEHNRLYWYRQTLGQGPEFLTYFQNEAQLEKSRLLSDRFSAERPKGSFSTLEIQRTEQGDSAMYLCASSLIAGSLETQYFGPGTRLLVL.

Only one count was recorded for this clone. The chain carries TRBV27 and TRBJ2-7, with D possibly TRBD1 on 6 matching bases. Between the trimmed V and J ends, which lost 7 bases and 0 bases, there was a span of 13 bases. This CDR3 comprises 14 residues. Germline-derived CDR1 and CDR2 are MNHEY and SMNVEV (reference sequence). CDR3 sequence reads: CASMRTASSYEQYF. CDR3 in DNA: TGTGCCAGCATGAGGACAGCCTCCTCCTACGAGCAGTACTTC.

This sequence joins TRBV4-3 and TRBJ1-2; the match to TRBD1 covers 7 bases. The CDR3 totals 17 residues. The trim removed 1 base at V and 0 bases at J, leaving 8 bases unmatched. Germline V lookup: CDR1 LGHNA, CDR2 YSLEER. The CDR3 is CASSQAHKGATNYGYTF. CDR3 nucleotides: TGCGCCAGCAGCCAAGCCCACAAGGGGGCTACTAACTATGGCTACACCTTC.

The rearrangement links TRBV30 to TRBJ1-2, with D maybe TRBD1 (6 bases). V lost 0 bases and J 5 bases, leaving 13 bases between the germline ends. This CDR3 has 14 residues. Germline V lookup: CDR1 GTSNPN, CDR2 SVGIG (reference sequence). CDR3 DNA sequence: TGTGCCTGGAGTGTTGACAGGCACGGGTATGGCTACACCTTC. Translating gives CAWSVDRHGYGYTF.

This clone appeared once. The CDR3 DNA is TGTGCCACCAGCAAGGGATCTGGAAACACCATATATTTT. Its protein is CATSKGSGNTIYF. The chain has TRBV15 and TRBJ1-3, with unresolved D. The CDR3 runs to 13 residues. In germline, CDR1 is LNHNV, CDR2 YYDKDF (reference sequence). Trimming pared 4 bases from V and 1 base from J, leaving 5 bases between.

In DNA form, the CDR3 reads TGTGCCAGCAGCGTCACCGGGATCTCTGGAAACACCATATATTTT. Its translation is CASSVTGISGNTIYF. This chain joins TRBV9 and TRBJ1-3; no reliable D call. Germline CDR1 is SGDLS and CDR2 is YYNGEE. V lost 2 bases to trimming and J lost 0 bases, with 9 bases between them. The length of the CDR3 is 15 residues.

The V gene is TRBV18, the J gene TRBJ2-2, with D unclear. CDR1 is KGHSH, CDR2 LQKENI, per germline. The V end was cut by 6 bases, the J end by 8 bases, with 13 bases between. The CDR3 spans 13 residues. CDR3 in DNA: TGTGCCAGCTCGACCCTCGACGGAGGGGAGCTGTTTTTT. This encodes CASSTLDGGELFF.

The chain has TRBV6-5 and TRBJ1-1; possibly TRBD1 for D (5 bases). Trimming shortened V by 6 bases and J by 1 base, and 12 bases separated the two germline ends. This CDR3 has 14 amino acids. The V gene's germline CDR1 is MNHEY and CDR2 SVGAGI. CDR3 coding DNA: TGTGCCAGCAGACAAGGGACCGCGAACACTGAAGCTTTCTTT. Translating it yields CASRQGTANTEAFF.

V and J are TRBV19 and TRBJ1-2, with 12 bases identical to TRBD1. The J segment lost 3 bases and the V segment lost 3 bases, leaving 5 bases of the junction unmatched. This CDR3 is 16 amino acids long. Germline V gives CDR1 LNHDA, CDR2 SQIVND (reference sequence). In DNA, the CDR3 is TGTGCCAGTAGTATCGGGGGACAGGGGGCGGACTATGGCTACACCTTC. Its protein is CASSIGGQGADYGYTF.

In DNA form, the CDR3 reads TGCGCCAGCAGCCAAGACAAGGGAGGGGGCACAGATACGCAGTATTTT. It translates to CASSQDKGGGTDTQYF. The J gene is TRBJ2-3, the V gene TRBV4-1, with 7 positions matching TRBD2. The CDR3 length is 16 residues. J was trimmed by 1 base and V by 0 bases; bases with no gene match: 4. Per germline, CDR1 MGHRA and CDR2 YSYEKL.